This TCR beta chain is from a study of blood T cells in healthy people across ages. General study findings and limits: While age rose, TCR beta diversity per million T cells dropped in a roughly linear way.

A note on this clonotype: Antigen: not known.

Together with a sample-barcoded 5' primer, a J-beta primer mix was included in a second PCR lasting 7 to 11 cycles. One entry per CDR3 protein results from TCRdb running MiXCR on the 5' RACE reads. The sample holds roughly 1 million distinct CDR3 sequences, approximately 25% seen once. Germline assignment: CDR1 SGDLS and CDR2 YYNGEE. V gave up 4 bases and J gave up 5 bases, with 18 bases separating them. The CDR3 runs to 15 residues. The data also belong to a second study, concerning T cells of mothers and their children. That report adds: From each mother came over 9.5 million TCR beta CDR3 reads, and from each child came 3 million to 3.5 million. Related and unrelated pairs show similar thymic shaping of TCR recombination output.

Specimen: blood. The TCR originated in a girl aged 2-10 years in good health. The V gene is TRBV9, the J gene TRBJ2-5, with a tentative D call TRBD2 (5 bases). This CDR3 is CASSPSGLRRETQYF. The CDR3 nucleotides read TGTGCCAGCAGCCCGAGCGGCTTGCGGAGGGAGACCCAGTACTTC.